The rows below give T cell receptor beta chains drawn from one sample of a study of cytomegalovirus exposure and HLA in healthy donors. Using immunoSEQ multiplex PCR, the repertoire was profiled, and TCRdb retains in-frame clones only, with some absent. The repertoire holds about 160,000 clones, with over 85% as singletons. Sample: PBMCs. The origin of the receptors is a man younger than 35 in good health and CMV-seropositive. The CDR3 runs from the conserved cysteine through the conserved F or W. A D gene is named only where the DNA matches it firmly. Some rows mark clone size as missing; the rest say once, few, many or name a class of expanded clone.

size: .
V: TRBV5-1
D: .
J: TRBJ2-3
length: 16
CDR3: CASSLGRADRTDTQYF
DNA: TGCGCCAGCAGCTTGGGTCGAGCGGACCGCACAGATACGCAGTATTTT

size: .
V: TRBV2
D: .
J: TRBJ1-1
length: 12
CDR3: CASRSGGAGSFF
DNA: TGTGCCAGCAGGTCGGGAGGGGCCGGTTCTTTCTTT

size: .
V: TRBV4-2
D: TRBD2
J: TRBJ2-1
length: 17
CDR3: CASSQEGTSANYNEQFF
DNA: TGTGCCAGCAGCCAAGAAGGCACTAGCGCAAACTACAATGAGCAGTTCTTC

size: .
V: TRBV30
D: TRBD2
J: TRBJ2-1
length: 14
CDR3: CAWSIGAGEGEQFF
DNA: TGTGCCTGGAGTATCGGGGCGGGAGAGGGTGAGCAGTTCTTC

size: .
V: TRBV7-9
D: .
J: TRBJ2-5
length: 12
CDR3: CASSHGGETQYF
DNA: TGTGCCAGCAGCCATGGAGGGGAGACCCAGTACTTC

size: .
V: TRBV4-2
D: TRBD2
J: TRBJ2-7
length: 18
CDR3: CASSQDPATSGRAYEQYF
DNA: TGTGCCAGCAGCCAAGATCCTGCCACTAGCGGGAGGGCTTACGAGCAGTACTTC

size: .
V: TRBV10-3
D: .
J: TRBJ2-3
length: 14
CDR3: CAISERGTTDTQYF
DNA: TGTGCCATCAGTGAGCGCGGGACCACAGATACGCAGTATTTT

size: .
V: TRBV28
D: .
J: TRBJ2-5
length: 16
CDR3: CASRKRRGPGRETQYF
DNA: TGTGCCAGCAGAAAGAGGCGGGGCCCCGGTCGGGAGACCCAGTACTTC

size: .
V: TRBV7-6
D: .
J: TRBJ2-2
length: 14
CDR3: CASSQLMVAGELFF
DNA: TGTGCCAGCAGCCAACTAATGGTAGCCGGGGAGCTGTTTTTT

size: once
V: TRBV9
D: .
J: TRBJ2-3
length: 13
CDR3: CASSPRTVDTQYF
DNA: TGTGCCAGCAGCCCCAGGACAGTAGATACGCAGTATTTT

size: .
V: TRBV2
D: .
J: TRBJ1-1
length: 12
CDR3: CASTPDYSEAFF
DNA: TGTGCCAGCACCCCAGACTACTCTGAAGCTTTCTTT

size: .
V: TRBV18
D: TRBD1
J: TRBJ2-7
length: 15
CDR3: CASSPGDSQIYEQYF
DNA: TGTGCCAGCTCACCCGGGGACAGCCAGATTTACGAGCAGTACTTC

size: .
V: TRBV7-9
D: TRBD2
J: TRBJ2-3
length: 17
CDR3: CASSPGVAGVGWDTQYF
DNA: TGTGCCAGCAGCCCAGGGGTAGCGGGAGTTGGTTGGGATACGCAGTATTTT

size: once
V: TRBV5-4
D: .
J: TRBJ1-5
length: 14
CDR3: CASSLAGSNQPQHF
DNA: TGTGCCAGCAGCTTGGCCGGGAGCAATCAGCCCCAGCATTTT

size: .
V: TRBV28
D: TRBD2
J: TRBJ2-3
length: 15
CDR3: CASSARTRLEDTQYF
DNA: TGTGCCAGCAGTGCGCGGACTAGACTTGAAGATACGCAGTATTTT

size: .
V: TRBV5-6
D: .
J: TRBJ2-7
length: 12
CDR3: CASSFQAYEQYF
DNA: TGTGCCAGCAGCTTTCAGGCCTACGAGCAGTACTTC

size: .
V: TRBV7-9
D: TRBD2
J: TRBJ2-7
length: 15
CDR3: CASSSGLAGRVEQYF
DNA: TGTGCCAGCAGCTCTGGACTAGCGGGGCGCGTCGAGCAGTACTTC

size: .
V: TRBV7-6
D: TRBD1
J: TRBJ1-1
length: 13
CDR3: CASSVRQGTEAFF
DNA: TGTGCCAGCAGCGTGAGACAGGGCACTGAAGCTTTCTTT

size: .
V: TRBV7-8
D: .
J: TRBJ1-5
length: 14
CDR3: CASSDTPGDQPQHF
DNA: TGTGCCAGCAGCGATACCCCAGGGGATCAGCCCCAGCATTTT

size: .
V: TRBV6-4
D: TRBD1
J: TRBJ1-2
length: 13
CDR3: CASSPGGAYGYTF
DNA: TGTGCCAGCAGCCCAGGGGGCGCCTATGGCTACACCTTC

size: .
V: TRBV10-3
D: TRBD1
J: TRBJ1-1
length: 16
CDR3: CAISGGTVGMNTEAFF
DNA: TGTGCCATCAGTGGGGGGACAGTCGGAATGAACACTGAAGCTTTCTTT

size: .
V: TRBV7-9
D: .
J: TRBJ2-6
length: 17
CDR3: CASSPQKAQGGANVLTF
DNA: TGTGCCAGCAGCCCCCAAAAAGCCCAGGGAGGGGCCAACGTCCTGACTTTC

size: .
V: TRBV29-1
D: .
J: TRBJ2-3
length: 11
CDR3: CSVAGSDTQYF
DNA: TGCAGCGTTGCGGGGTCAGATACGCAGTATTTT

size: .
V: TRBV5-1
D: TRBD1
J: TRBJ1-4
length: 14
CDR3: CASSPGQGAEKLFF
DNA: TGCGCCAGCAGCCCGGGACAGGGCGCTGAAAAACTGTTTTTT

size: .
V: TRBV15
D: TRBD2
J: TRBJ2-1
length: 17
CDR3: CATSTPFGLAVYNEQFF
DNA: TGTGCCACCAGCACCCCCTTCGGACTAGCGGTTTACAATGAGCAGTTCTTC

size: .
V: TRBV4-1
D: TRBD1
J: TRBJ2-7
length: 13
CDR3: CASSQDRGQITYF
DNA: TGCGCCAGCAGCCAAGACCGGGGACAGATCACGTACTTC

size: .
V: TRBV6-1
D: .
J: TRBJ1-3
length: 16
CDR3: CASSARGGGLGNTIYF
DNA: TGTGCCAGCAGTGCAAGAGGGGGAGGGCTCGGAAACACCATATATTTT

size: .
V: TRBV5-1
D: .
J: TRBJ2-5
length: 14
CDR3: CASSLEQGKETQYF
DNA: TGCGCCAGCAGCTTGGAACAGGGCAAAGAGACCCAGTACTTC

size: once
V: TRBV29-1
D: TRBD1
J: TRBJ1-1
length: 16
CDR3: CSVGQGGTYVNTEAFF
DNA: TGCAGCGTAGGACAGGGGGGAACTTACGTGAACACTGAAGCTTTCTTT

size: .
V: TRBV10-1
D: TRBD2
J: TRBJ2-3
length: 17
CDR3: CASFFDLAGDSTDTQYF
DNA: TGCGCCAGTTTTTTCGATCTAGCGGGAGATAGCACAGATACGCAGTATTTT

size: few
V: TRBV2
D: TRBD1
J: TRBJ2-7
length: 15
CDR3: CASSVSGTGIYEQYF
DNA: TGTGCCAGCAGTGTGTCCGGGACAGGGATCTACGAGCAGTACTTC

size: .
V: TRBV9
D: .
J: TRBJ2-1
length: 15
CDR3: CASSPLGASYNEQFF
DNA: TGTGCCAGCAGCCCGCTGGGGGCCTCCTACAATGAGCAGTTCTTC

size: .
V: TRBV21-1
D: .
J: TRBJ2-3
length: 15
CDR3: CASRIAETGTDTQYF
DNA: TGTGCCAGCAGAATAGCGGAGACGGGCACAGATACGCAGTATTTT

size: .
V: TRBV11-2
D: .
J: TRBJ2-1
length: 12
CDR3: CASSLYLDEQFF
DNA: TGTGCCAGCAGCTTATACCTAGATGAGCAGTTCTTC

size: once
V: TRBV6-1
D: .
J: TRBJ2-7
length: 12
CDR3: CASVRSSYEQYF
DNA: TGTGCCAGCGTGAGGAGCTCCTACGAGCAGTACTTC

size: .
V: TRBV5-1
D: TRBD2
J: TRBJ2-7
length: 13
CDR3: CASSPGLADEQYF
DNA: TGCGCCAGCAGCCCGGGACTAGCGGACGAGCAGTACTTC

size: .
V: TRBV27
D: .
J: TRBJ2-2
length: 15
CDR3: CASSSQTAYTGELFF
DNA: TGTGCCAGCAGTTCCCAGACAGCTTACACCGGGGAGCTGTTTTTT